The sequence of this T cell receptor (beta chain) was determined in a study of shared clonotypes between healthy human individuals. Study-wide results and caveats: Against clonotypes common to all four donors, non-shared ones had lower generation probabilities.

CDR1 is GTSNPN, CDR2 SVGIG, per germline (reference sequence). The length of the CDR3 is 11 residues. Deletions cut 3 bases from V and 3 bases from J, with 6 bases between. TCRdb's table, derived via immunoSEQ multiplex PCR, lists solely in-frame clones and lacks some. The sample carries about a million clones, 65% to 80% recorded once. The study separated CD4+ cells into CD45RA+ naive and CD45RA-negative memory subsets. Points on this clone: As yet, its antigen is unknown. The sample holds other DNA sequences that translate to the same CDR3.

Material for sequencing was memory CD4+ T cells sorted from blood. This sample's subset: CD45RA-negative fraction. V usage is TRBV30 and J usage is TRBJ2-7; D call uncertain. The TCR sequence derives from a man between 18 and 29 years old in good health. CDR3 sequence (DNA): TGTGCCTGGAGCCCGAGCTACGAGCAGTACTTC. Its protein is CAWSPSYEQYF. Looking up the rest from reference TRBV30 and TRBJ2-7 gives the full variable domain: SQTIHQWPATLVQPVGSPLSLECTVEGTSNPNLYWYRQAAGRGLQLLFYSVGIGQISSEVPQNLSASRPQDRQFILSSKKLLLSDSGFYLCAWSPSYEQYFGPGTRLTVT.